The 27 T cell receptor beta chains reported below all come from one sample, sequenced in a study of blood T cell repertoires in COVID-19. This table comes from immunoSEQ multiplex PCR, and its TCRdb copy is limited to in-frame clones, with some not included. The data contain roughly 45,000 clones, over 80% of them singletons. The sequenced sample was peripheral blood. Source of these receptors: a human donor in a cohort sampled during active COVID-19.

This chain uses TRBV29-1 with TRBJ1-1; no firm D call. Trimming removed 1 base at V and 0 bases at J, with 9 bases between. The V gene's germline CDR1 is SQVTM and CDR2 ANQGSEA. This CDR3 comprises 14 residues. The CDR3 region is CSVEGQYMNTEAFF. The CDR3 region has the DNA TGCAGCGTTGAAGGTCAGTACATGAACACTGAAGCTTTCTTT.

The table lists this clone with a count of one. The CDR3 DNA sequence: TGTGCCAGCGGTAAACAGGGAACCACAGATACGCAGTATTTT. Translation gives CASGKQGTTDTQYF. The chain recombines TRBV7-3 with TRBJ2-3; D might be TRBD1 (6 bases). The CDR3 is 14 residues long. Germline loops: CDR1 SGHTA, CDR2 FQGTGA. Trimming shortened V by 8 bases and J by 2 bases, and 14 bases separated the two germline ends.

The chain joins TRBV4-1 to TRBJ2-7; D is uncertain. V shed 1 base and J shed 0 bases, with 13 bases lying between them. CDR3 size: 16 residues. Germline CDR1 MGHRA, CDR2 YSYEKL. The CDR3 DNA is TGCGCCAGCAGCCAAGTCCTTGACTTGGGCTCCTACGAGCAGTACTTC. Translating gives CASSQVLDLGSYEQYF.

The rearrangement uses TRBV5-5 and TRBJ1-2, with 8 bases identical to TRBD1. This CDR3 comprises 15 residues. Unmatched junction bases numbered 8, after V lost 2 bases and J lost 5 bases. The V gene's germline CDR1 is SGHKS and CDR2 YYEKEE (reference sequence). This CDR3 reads CASSLVAGGAYGYTF. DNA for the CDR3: TGTGCCAGCAGCTTAGTGGCAGGGGGCGCTTATGGCTACACCTTC.

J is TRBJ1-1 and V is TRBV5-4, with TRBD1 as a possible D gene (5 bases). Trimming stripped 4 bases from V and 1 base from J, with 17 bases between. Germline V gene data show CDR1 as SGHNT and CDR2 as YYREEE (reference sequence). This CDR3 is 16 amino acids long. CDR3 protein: CASSPGSGRANTEAFF. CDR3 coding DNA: TGTGCCAGCAGCCCCGGGTCGGGCAGGGCGAACACTGAAGCTTTCTTT.

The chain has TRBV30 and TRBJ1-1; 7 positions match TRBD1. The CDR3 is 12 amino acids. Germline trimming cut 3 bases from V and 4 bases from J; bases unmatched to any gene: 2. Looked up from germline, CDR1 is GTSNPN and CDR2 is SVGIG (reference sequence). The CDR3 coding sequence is TGTGCCTGGAGCAACAGGGGCACTGAAGCTTTCTTT. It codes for CAWSNRGTEAFF.

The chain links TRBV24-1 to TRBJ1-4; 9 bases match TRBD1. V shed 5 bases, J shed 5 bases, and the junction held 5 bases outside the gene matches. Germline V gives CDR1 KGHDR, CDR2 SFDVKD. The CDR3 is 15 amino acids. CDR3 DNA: TGTGCCACCAGTGCAGGACAGGGGCGGAATGAAAAACTGTTTTTT. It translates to CATSAGQGRNEKLFF.

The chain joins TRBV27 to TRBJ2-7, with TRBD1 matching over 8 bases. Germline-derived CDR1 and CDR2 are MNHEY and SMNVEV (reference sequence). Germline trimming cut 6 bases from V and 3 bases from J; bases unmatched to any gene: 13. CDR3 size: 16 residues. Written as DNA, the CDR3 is TGTGCCAGCAGACCCTCGACAGGGGAAGCTGGCTACGAGCAGTACTTC. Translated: CASRPSTGEAGYEQYF.

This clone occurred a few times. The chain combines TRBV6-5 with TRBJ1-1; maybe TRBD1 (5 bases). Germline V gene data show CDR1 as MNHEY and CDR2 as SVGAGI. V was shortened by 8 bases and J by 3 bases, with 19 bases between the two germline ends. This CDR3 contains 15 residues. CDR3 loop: CASQQASGVDTEAFF. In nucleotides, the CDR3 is TGTGCCAGCCAACAGGCCTCGGGGGTTGACACTGAAGCTTTCTTT.

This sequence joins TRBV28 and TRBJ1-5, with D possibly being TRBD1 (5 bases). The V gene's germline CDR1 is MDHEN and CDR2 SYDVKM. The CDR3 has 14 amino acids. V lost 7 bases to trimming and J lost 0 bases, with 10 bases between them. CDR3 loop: CASIGGNSNQPQHF. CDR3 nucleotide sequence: TGTGCCAGCATCGGGGGAAATAGCAATCAGCCCCAGCATTTT.

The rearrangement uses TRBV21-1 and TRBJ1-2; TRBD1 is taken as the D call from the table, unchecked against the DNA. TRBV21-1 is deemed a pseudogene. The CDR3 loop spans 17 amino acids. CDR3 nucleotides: TGTGCCAGCAGCGCCCGGGACAGGGGGGCCTCGGGGTATGGCTACACCTTC. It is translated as CASSARDRGASGYGYTF.

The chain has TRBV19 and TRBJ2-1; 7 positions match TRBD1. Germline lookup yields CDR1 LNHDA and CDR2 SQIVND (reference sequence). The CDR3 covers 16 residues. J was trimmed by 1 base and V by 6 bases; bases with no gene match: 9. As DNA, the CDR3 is TGTGCCAGTAGGCCAGGACAGGACACATCCTACAATGAGCAGTTCTTC. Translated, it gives CASRPGQDTSYNEQFF.

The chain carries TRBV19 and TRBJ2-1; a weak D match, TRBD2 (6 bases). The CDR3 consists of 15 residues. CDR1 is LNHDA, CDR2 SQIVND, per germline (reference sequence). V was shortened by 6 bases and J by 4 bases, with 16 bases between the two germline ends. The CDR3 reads CASSTSTGTYNEQFF. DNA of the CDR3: TGTGCCAGTAGCACCTCAACCGGGACTTACAATGAGCAGTTCTTC. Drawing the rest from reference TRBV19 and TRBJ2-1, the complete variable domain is DGGITQSPKYLFRKEGQNVTLSCEQNLNHDAMYWYRQDPGQGLRLIYYSQIVNDFQKGDIAEGYSVSREKKESFPLTVTSAQKNPTAFYLCASSTSTGTYNEQFFGPGTRLTVL.

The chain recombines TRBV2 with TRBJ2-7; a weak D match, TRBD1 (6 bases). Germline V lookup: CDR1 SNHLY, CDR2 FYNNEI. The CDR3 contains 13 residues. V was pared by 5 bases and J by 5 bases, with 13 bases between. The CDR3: CASSPTGFHEQYF. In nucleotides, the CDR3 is TGTGCCAGCAGTCCCACAGGGTTCCACGAGCAGTACTTC. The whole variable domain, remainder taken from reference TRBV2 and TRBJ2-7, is EPEVTQTPSHQVTQMGQEVILRCVPISNHLYFYWYRQILGQKVEFLVSFYNNEISEKSEIFDDQFSVERPDGSNFTLKIRSTKLEDSAMYFCASSPTGFHEQYFGPGTRLTVT.

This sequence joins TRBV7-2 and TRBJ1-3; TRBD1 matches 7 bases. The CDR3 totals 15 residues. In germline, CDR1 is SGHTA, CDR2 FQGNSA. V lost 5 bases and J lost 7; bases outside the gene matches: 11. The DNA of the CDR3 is TGTGCCAGCAGCCCTATGGGACAGCCAAGCAACACCATATATTTT. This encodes CASSPMGQPSNTIYF.

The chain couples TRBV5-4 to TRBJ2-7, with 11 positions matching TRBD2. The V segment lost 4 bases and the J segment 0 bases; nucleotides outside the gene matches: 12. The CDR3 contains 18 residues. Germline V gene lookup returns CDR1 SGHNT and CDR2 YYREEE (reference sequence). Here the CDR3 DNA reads TGTGCCAGCAGCGTGCGACTAGCGGGGATAAAGAGCTCCTACGAGCAGTACTTC. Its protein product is CASSVRLAGIKSSYEQYF.

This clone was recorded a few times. The CDR3 DNA sequence: TGCGCCAGCAGCTTGGCCGAGGGATTTGACTATGGCTACACCTTC. Its protein product is CASSLAEGFDYGYTF. The chain combines TRBV5-1 with TRBJ1-2; D is unresolved. Trimming removed 0 bases at V and 3 bases at J, with 12 bases between. The germline gives CDR1 SGHRS, CDR2 YFSETQ. This CDR3 region has 15 residues.

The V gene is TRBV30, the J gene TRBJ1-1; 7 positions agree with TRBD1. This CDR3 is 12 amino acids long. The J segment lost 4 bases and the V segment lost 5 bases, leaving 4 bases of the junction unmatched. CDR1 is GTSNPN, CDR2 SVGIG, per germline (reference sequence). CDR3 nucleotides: TGTGCCTGGGGCGACAGGGCCACTGAAGCTTTCTTT. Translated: CAWGDRATEAFF.

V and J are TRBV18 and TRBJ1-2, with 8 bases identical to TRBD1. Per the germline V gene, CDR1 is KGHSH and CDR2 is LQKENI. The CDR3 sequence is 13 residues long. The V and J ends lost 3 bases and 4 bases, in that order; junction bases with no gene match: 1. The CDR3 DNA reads TGTGCCAGCTCACCGCAGGGGGCCTATGGCTACACCTTC. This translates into CASSPQGAYGYTF.

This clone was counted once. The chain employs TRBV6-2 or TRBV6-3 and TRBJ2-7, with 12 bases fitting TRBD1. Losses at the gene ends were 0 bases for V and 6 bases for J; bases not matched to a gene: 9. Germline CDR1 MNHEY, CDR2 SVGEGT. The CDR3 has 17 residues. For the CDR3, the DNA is TGTGCCAGCAGTTACTCGGGGACAGGGGGCACTCCGGGCGAGCAGTACTTC. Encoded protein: CASSYSGTGGTPGEQYF.

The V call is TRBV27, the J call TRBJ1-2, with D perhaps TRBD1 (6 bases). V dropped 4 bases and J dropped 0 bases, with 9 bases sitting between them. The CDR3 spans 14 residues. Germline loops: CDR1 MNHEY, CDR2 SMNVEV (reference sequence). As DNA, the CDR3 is TGTGCCAGCAGTTCACGGACAGCTAACTATGGCTACACCTTC. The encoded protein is CASSSRTANYGYTF.

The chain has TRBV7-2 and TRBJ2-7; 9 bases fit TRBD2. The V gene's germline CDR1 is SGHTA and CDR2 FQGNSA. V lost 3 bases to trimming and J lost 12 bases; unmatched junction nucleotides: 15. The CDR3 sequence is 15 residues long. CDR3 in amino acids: CASSFTVARGGGPYF. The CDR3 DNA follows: TGTGCCAGCAGCTTTACCGTGGCGCGGGGGGGCGGGCCGTACTTC.

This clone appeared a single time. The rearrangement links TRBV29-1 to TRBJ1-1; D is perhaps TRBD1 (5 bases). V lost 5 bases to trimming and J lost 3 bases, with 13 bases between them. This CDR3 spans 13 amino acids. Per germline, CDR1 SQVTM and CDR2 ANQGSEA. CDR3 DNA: TGCAGCGTTAGCGGGGGTGGGGACACTGAAGCTTTCTTT. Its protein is CSVSGGGDTEAFF. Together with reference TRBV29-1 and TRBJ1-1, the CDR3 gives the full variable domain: SAVISQKPSRDICQRGTSLTIQCQVDSQVTMMFWYRQQPGQSLTLIATANQGSEATYESGFVIDKFPISRPNLTFSTLTVSNMSPEDSSIYLCSVSGGGDTEAFFGQGTRLTVV.

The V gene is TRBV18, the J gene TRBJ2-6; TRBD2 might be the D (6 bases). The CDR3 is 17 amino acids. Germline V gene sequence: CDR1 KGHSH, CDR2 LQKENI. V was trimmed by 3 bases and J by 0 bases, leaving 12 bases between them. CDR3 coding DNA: TGTGCCAGCTCACCGACCCCCGGGAGCTCTGGGGCCAACGTCCTGACTTTC. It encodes CASSPTPGSSGANVLTF.

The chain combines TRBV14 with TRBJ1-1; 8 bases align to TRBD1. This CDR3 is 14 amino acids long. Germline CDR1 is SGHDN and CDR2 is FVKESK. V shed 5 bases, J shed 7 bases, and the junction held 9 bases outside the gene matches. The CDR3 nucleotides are TGTGCCAGCAGCTACCGGGCGGGGACAGGTGAAGCTTTCTTT. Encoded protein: CASSYRAGTGEAFF.

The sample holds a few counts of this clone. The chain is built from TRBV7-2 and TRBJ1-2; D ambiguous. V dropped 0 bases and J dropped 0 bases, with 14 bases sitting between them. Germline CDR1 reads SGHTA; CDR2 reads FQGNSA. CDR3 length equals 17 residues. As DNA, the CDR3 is TGTGCCAGCAGCTTAGCTTTCGATCGGAGAGCTAACTATGGCTACACCTTC. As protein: CASSLAFDRRANYGYTF.

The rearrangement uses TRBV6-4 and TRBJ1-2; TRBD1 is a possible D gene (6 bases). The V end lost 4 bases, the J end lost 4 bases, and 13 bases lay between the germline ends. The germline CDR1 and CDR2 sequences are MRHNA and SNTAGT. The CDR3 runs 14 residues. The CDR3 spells CASSASGDPYGYTF. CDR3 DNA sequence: TGTGCCAGCAGTGCTTCAGGGGACCCCTATGGCTACACCTTC.